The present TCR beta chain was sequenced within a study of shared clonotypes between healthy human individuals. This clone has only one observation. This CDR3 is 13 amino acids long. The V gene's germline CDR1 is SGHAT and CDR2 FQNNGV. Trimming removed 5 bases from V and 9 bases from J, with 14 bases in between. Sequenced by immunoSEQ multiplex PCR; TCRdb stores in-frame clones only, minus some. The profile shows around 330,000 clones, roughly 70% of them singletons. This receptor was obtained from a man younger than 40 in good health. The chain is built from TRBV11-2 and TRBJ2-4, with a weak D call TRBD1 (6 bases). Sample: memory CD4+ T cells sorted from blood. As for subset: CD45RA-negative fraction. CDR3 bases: TGTGCCAGCAGCCCATACCAAGGGGGCATTCAGTACTTC. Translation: CASSPYQGGIQYF.